Shown below are 29 T cell receptor beta chains from a single sample sequenced in a study of CD8+ T cells in alopecia areata. Treatment reported: oral pan-JAK inhibitor, 5-10 mg twice daily. As the sequencing template, cDNA was produced by extracting RNA and reverse transcribing it. The method was immunoSEQ multiplex PCR; TCRdb's version includes in-frame clones alone and lacks a portion of them. Among about 210,000 clones listed, just over 65% were seen once. Sequenced here: CD4+ T cells sorted from blood, sampled at week 44, from a patient treated with tofacitinib. The receptors shown here come from a human donor with alopecia areata.

The V call is TRBV29-1, the J call TRBJ2-1; tentatively, D is TRBD1 (6 bases). There are 13 residues in the CDR3. Germline CDR1 reads SQVTM; CDR2 reads ANQGSEA. Trimming left V 6 bases short and J 5 bases short, with 14 bases between. The CDR3 region is CSVNSQGNNEQFF. The CDR3 region has the DNA TGCAGCGTAAACTCACAGGGCAACAATGAGCAGTTCTTC.

The gene calls are TRBV29-1 and TRBJ1-1, with a possible D match to TRBD1 (6 bases). The CDR3 covers 14 residues. Trimming stripped 3 bases from V and 5 bases from J, with 16 bases between. Germline V lookup: CDR1 SQVTM, CDR2 ANQGSEA. The CDR3 is CSVDGTGLGTEAFF. In DNA, the CDR3 is TGCAGCGTTGACGGTACAGGGTTGGGGACTGAAGCTTTCTTT.

This clone came up once. The rearrangement joins TRBV4-1 to TRBJ2-5; D might be TRBD2 (6 bases). This CDR3 comprises 16 residues. CDR1 and CDR2 from the germline V gene are MGHRA and YSYEKL. V lost 0 bases to trimming and J lost 5 bases, with 16 bases between them. The DNA of the CDR3 is TGCGCCAGCAGCCAAGATCACCCAGGACTAATTGAGACCCAGTACTTC. This codes for CASSQDHPGLIETQYF.

This chain connects TRBV6-5 to TRBJ1-1, with TRBD1 matching 8 bases. Germline assignment: CDR1 MNHEY and CDR2 SVGAGI. This CDR3 comprises 13 residues. After removal of 6 bases from V and 8 bases from J, the junction contained 8 bases not matched to a gene. The CDR3 region has the DNA TGTGCCAGCAGCCCCGACAGGGGTAAAGAAGCTTTCTTT. This gives the protein CASSPDRGKEAFF.

This clone was recorded a few times. J is TRBJ2-1 and V is TRBV19; 7 bases line up with TRBD1. CDR1 is LNHDA and CDR2 is SQIVND in the germline V gene (reference sequence). The junction had 11 bases not matched to a gene; V was cut back by 4 bases and J by 5 bases. This CDR3 has 16 amino acids. CDR3 DNA sequence: TGTGCCAGTAGTAGCCATAGGGGGCTTGAGGACAATGAGCAGTTCTTC. As protein: CASSSHRGLEDNEQFF.

This clone has just a few counts. This chain connects TRBV4-3 to TRBJ2-1; D might be TRBD1 (6 bases). The CDR3 is 16 amino acids. The germline V and J ends were trimmed by 0 bases and 4 bases, with 13 bases remaining between them. Germline CDR1 LGHNA, CDR2 YSLEER. The DNA for the CDR3 is TGCGCCAGCAGCCAAGAGTGGGACAACAAGTACAATGAGCAGTTCTTC. It codes for CASSQEWDNKYNEQFF.

This clone showed up just a few times. V usage is TRBV2 and J usage is TRBJ2-5; the D gene could be TRBD1 or TRBD2 (5 bases each). The CDR3 covers 15 residues. Between the trimmed V and J ends, which lost 5 bases and 1 base, there was a span of 14 bases. CDR1 is SNHLY, CDR2 FYNNEI, per germline. The CDR3 loop reads CASSTERGPQETQYF. DNA of the CDR3: TGTGCCAGCAGTACCGAAAGGGGACCCCAAGAGACCCAGTACTTC.

In its sample, this clone was seen a few times. V usage is TRBV29-1 and J usage is TRBJ1-4, with a possible D match to TRBD1 (5 bases). The CDR3 totals 13 residues. The ends were cut back, 3 bases at V and 8 bases at J, with 13 bases in the middle. Germline values: CDR1 SQVTM, CDR2 ANQGSEA. The CDR3 loop is CSVDQGVGEKLFF. The CDR3 nucleotides read TGCAGCGTTGATCAGGGTGTCGGGGAAAAACTGTTTTTT.

The chain has TRBV4-3 and TRBJ2-1, with a weak D call TRBD2 (5 bases). CDR1 is LGHNA, CDR2 YSLEER, per germline. V was shortened by 2 bases and J by 5 bases, with 7 bases between the two germline ends. The CDR3 spans 13 residues. CDR3 nucleotide sequence: TGCGCCAGCAGCCAACTCGGGGACAATGAGCAGTTCTTC. Translation gives CASSQLGDNEQFF.

In this sample, this clone turned up once. The chain carries TRBV4-3 and TRBJ1-1, with D possibly matching TRBD1 (5 bases). V shed 0 bases and J shed 11 bases, with 13 bases lying between them. The germline V gene has CDR1 LGHNA and CDR2 YSLEER. The CDR3 is 13 residues long. The CDR3 protein is CASSQDRWGWAFF. The CDR3 nucleotides are TGCGCCAGCAGCCAAGATCGGTGGGGGTGGGCTTTCTTT.

The V and J genes are TRBV9 and TRBJ2-1; 9 positions match TRBD1. CDR1 and CDR2 (germline): SGDLS, YYNGEE. There are 15 residues in the CDR3. V dropped 0 bases and J dropped 5; count of bases not matched to a gene: 3. CDR3 sequence (DNA): TGTGCCAGCAGCGTAGCACAGGGGGCCAACAATGAGCAGTTCTTC. Amino acid sequence: CASSVAQGANNEQFF.

This clone was picked up a small number of times. The J gene is TRBJ1-2, the V gene TRBV2; no clear D. V was shortened by 7 bases and J by 7 bases, with 10 bases between the two germline ends. The CDR3 loop spans 11 amino acids. Germline assignment: CDR1 SNHLY and CDR2 FYNNEI. The CDR3 is CASIQTGGYTF. CDR3 DNA sequence: TGTGCCAGCATCCAGACTGGTGGCTACACCTTC.

The chain has TRBV30 and TRBJ1-1, with D uncertain. Germline CDR1 is GTSNPN and CDR2 is SVGIG (reference sequence). V dropped 2 bases and J dropped 6 bases, with 16 bases sitting between them. This CDR3 spans 14 amino acids. The CDR3 sequence is CAWSTSQRMAEAFF. The DNA of the CDR3 is TGTGCCTGGAGTACCTCCCAACGTATGGCTGAAGCTTTCTTT.

A few counts support this clone. The chain links TRBV4-3 to TRBJ1-1, with D unclear. Germline V lookup: CDR1 LGHNA, CDR2 YSLEER. V gave up 0 bases and J gave up 3 bases, with 11 bases separating them. This CDR3 contains 15 residues. CDR3 DNA sequence: TGCGCCAGCAGCCAAGAATCGGGGTCCTACACTGAAGCTTTCTTT. It translates to CASSQESGSYTEAFF.

This chain uses TRBV7-9 with TRBJ2-1; D is uncertain. This CDR3 comprises 13 residues. Per germline, CDR1 SEHNR and CDR2 FQNEAQ (reference sequence). Trimming took off 0 bases at V and 8 bases at J, with 8 bases between the two ends. The CDR3 coding sequence is TGTGCCAGCAGCTTAGCGGCTAGGGATGAGCAGTTCTTC. Amino acid sequence: CASSLAARDEQFF.

The chain employs TRBV30 and TRBJ1-2; D may be TRBD1 (6 bases). CDR1 and CDR2 from the germline V gene are GTSNPN and SVGIG (reference sequence). V was clipped by 4 bases and J by 8 bases, with 14 bases between them. The CDR3 contains 12 residues. CDR3 sequence: CAWTPQGQGYTF. The CDR3 DNA reads TGTGCCTGGACTCCTCAGGGGCAGGGCTACACCTTC.

The CDR3 bases are TGCGCCAGCAGTCAATCTTCGGCAGCGGCCCTGGAGGCCCTCCACTTT. Protein product: CASSQSSAAALEALHF. The chain has TRBV23-1 and TRBJ1-6; D gene unclear. TRBV23-1 carries the ORF label, with uncertain function. The CDR3 has 16 amino acids. Trimming pared 0 bases from V and 14 bases from J, leaving 20 bases between.

The chain is built from TRBV30 and TRBJ1-5; the match to TRBD1 covers 8 bases. Germline-derived CDR1 and CDR2 are GTSNPN and SVGIG (reference sequence). With 3 bases clipped from V and 1 base from J, the junction kept 8 bases outside the gene matches. CDR3 length: 16 residues. The CDR3, as DNA: TGTGCCTGGAGCGACAGGGGTTTGTGGAGCAATCAGCCCCAGCATTTT. Protein sequence: CAWSDRGLWSNQPQHF.

This chain links TRBV11-2 with TRBJ2-5; D unresolved. The CDR3 covers 14 residues. Looked up from germline, CDR1 is SGHAT and CDR2 is FQNNGV. The ends were cut back, 5 bases at V and 4 bases at J, with 14 bases in the middle. The CDR3 sequence is CASSTLKGSETQYF. The DNA of the CDR3 is TGTGCCAGCAGCACCCTTAAGGGCTCAGAGACCCAGTACTTC.

The chain carries TRBV6-5 and TRBJ1-5; D is possibly TRBD1 (6 bases). V was pared by 6 bases and J by 2 bases, with 8 bases between. CDR3 length: 13 amino acids. In germline, CDR1 is MNHEY, CDR2 SVGAGI. The chain's CDR3 is CASSRTGNQPQHF. CDR3 nucleotide sequence: TGTGCCAGCAGCCGGACAGGCAATCAGCCCCAGCATTTT.

This chain uses TRBV6-5 with TRBJ2-6; possibly TRBD2 for D (6 bases). Trimming shortened V by 10 bases and J by 2 bases, and 15 bases separated the two germline ends. The germline gives CDR1 MNHEY, CDR2 SVGAGI. CDR3 size: 15 residues. CDR3 in amino acids: CATLPEGAGANVLTF. The CDR3 bases are TGTGCCACCCTCCCGGAGGGCGCTGGGGCCAACGTCCTGACTTTC.

In DNA, the CDR3 is TGCGCCAGCAGCTTGGTGGCGGGCGAACCTTACAATGAGCAGTTCTTC. It is translated as CASSLVAGEPYNEQFF. The V gene is TRBV5-1, the J gene TRBJ2-1, with D perhaps TRBD2 (5 bases). V dropped 0 bases and J dropped 4 bases, with 14 bases sitting between them. Germline loops: CDR1 SGHRS, CDR2 YFSETQ. CDR3 length equals 16 residues.

This rearrangement joins TRBV4-3 to TRBJ2-6; D gene uncertain. The CDR3 is made up of 16 amino acids. CDR1 is LGHNA and CDR2 is YSLEER in the germline V gene. V gave up 6 bases and J gave up 0 bases, with 12 bases separating them. This CDR3 is CASSLTGGSGANVLTF. In DNA form, the CDR3 reads TGCGCCAGCAGTCTCACTGGCGGCTCTGGGGCCAACGTCCTGACTTTC.

The DNA for the CDR3 is TGTGCCAGCAGCTCACAGGGCTCCTATAATTCACCCCTCCACTTT. This codes for CASSSQGSYNSPLHF. The chain employs TRBV5-4 and TRBJ1-6, with D possibly TRBD1 on 6 matching bases. Between the trimmed V and J ends, which lost 3 bases and 0 bases, there was a span of 7 bases. The CDR3 runs 15 residues. Per the germline V gene, CDR1 is SGHNT and CDR2 is YYREEE (reference sequence).

The chain has TRBV29-1 and TRBJ2-3; 7 bases are a match to TRBD1. The CDR3 sequence is 16 residues long. Germline loops: CDR1 SQVTM, CDR2 ANQGSEA. The V segment lost 1 base and the J segment 6 bases; nucleotides outside the gene matches: 13. CDR3 sequence (DNA): TGCAGCGTTGAAGCGCCGGGACAGACCAGAGTTGATACGCAGTATTTT. Translation gives CSVEAPGQTRVDTQYF.

The chain links TRBV27 to TRBJ1-1; no clear D gene. Germline CDR1 reads MNHEY; CDR2 reads SMNVEV (reference sequence). The ends were cut back, 6 bases at V and 1 base at J, with 15 bases in the middle. The CDR3 has 15 residues. The CDR3: CASRPDRTSNTEAFF. CDR3 bases: TGTGCCAGCAGGCCCGACCGAACCTCGAACACTGAAGCTTTCTTT.

The table lists this clone with a few counts. The V gene is TRBV11-2, the J gene TRBJ2-6; D gene unclear. The CDR3 covers 11 residues. Germline values: CDR1 SGHAT, CDR2 FQNNGV. V was shortened by 8 bases and J by 5 bases, with 4 bases between the two germline ends. The CDR3 is CASSWANVLTF. DNA of the CDR3: TGTGCCAGCTCCTGGGCCAACGTCCTGACTTTC. The full variable domain, in which reference TRBV11-2 and TRBJ2-6 provide the parts outside the CDR3, is EAGVAQSPRYKIIEKRQSVAFWCNPISGHATLYWYQQILGQGPKLLIQFQNNGVVDDSQLPKDRFSAERLKGVDSTLKIQPAKLEDSAVYLCASSWANVLTFGAGSRLTVL.

The rearrangement links TRBV6-5 to TRBJ1-6, with 7 bases that match TRBD1. This CDR3 comprises 14 residues. Germline trimming cut 5 bases from V and 7 bases from J; bases unmatched to any gene: 5. The germline V gene encodes CDR1 MNHEY and CDR2 SVGAGI. The CDR3 protein is CASSRQGPNSPLHF. The CDR3 bases are TGTGCCAGCAGTCGACAGGGTCCGAATTCACCCCTCCACTTT.

The chain couples TRBV29-1 to TRBJ2-1; 7 bases agree with TRBD1. The J segment lost 7 bases and the V segment lost 6 bases, leaving 9 bases of the junction unmatched. Germline CDR1 SQVTM, CDR2 ANQGSEA. This CDR3 is 13 amino acids long. Here the CDR3 DNA reads TGCAGCGTATCCCCCGGGACAGAAAATGAGCAGTTCTTC. Protein product: CSVSPGTENEQFF.